What follows is one T cell receptor beta chain and its context. Its antigen is unidentified. The Oncomine TCR Beta short-read assay sequenced DNA from cultured CD4+ T cells. MiXCR was run by TCRdb on the PCR reads, yielding one entry per CDR3 protein. Altogether roughly 15,000 distinct CDR3 sequences are present, approximately 73% being singletons, with the ten largest covering approximately 4.6%. The CDR3 is made up of 13 amino acids. Germline V CDR1 and CDR2: MNHEY, SVGAGI. The ends lost 2 bases at V and 7 bases at J; junction bases unmatched: 3. This sample is part of a study of vaccination and CD4 T cells after COVID-19. About the research overall: Convalescent donors: six male, four female; seven Caucasian, two Asian, one multiracial, two Hispanic. Control cultures received a CEFX pool, an HIV-1 Nef pool, or no peptide.

Stated treatment: roughly nine-day PBMC culture with coronavirus spike peptide pools or control peptides (ViraFEST assay). This TCR derives from a human donor who had recovered from COVID-19. What was sequenced was CD4+ T cells from blood, cultured in vitro. The rearrangement uses TRBV6-5 and TRBJ2-5; 8 bases agree with TRBD2. In DNA form, the CDR3 reads TGTGCCAGCAGTTACCGGGGGGGAGGGACCCAGTACTTC. It translates to CASSYRGGGTQYF.